The 20 T cell receptor beta chains below all came from one sample that was sequenced in a study of Graves' ophthalmopathy and Graves' hyperthyroidism. RNA transcripts were the template, and TCR beta CDR3 regions were amplified from them. HTBI primers were used in a first-round RT-PCR, which preceded a second-round multiplex PCR. Each CDR3 protein is one row after TCRdb ran MiXCR on the multiplex PCR reads. Among 580,000 or so distinct CDR3 sequences listed, about 35% were seen once. The sample consisted of peripheral blood or thyroid tissue (not recorded which). The source of these receptors is an adult man with Graves' hyperthyroidism.

The sample holds many counts of this clonotype. The rearrangement links TRBV12-3 or TRBV12-4 to TRBJ2-5; 8 bases align to TRBD1. The CDR3 consists of 13 residues. J lost 5 bases, V lost 7 bases, and 6 bases had no gene match. Here the CDR3 reads CASKKTGEETQYF. Written as DNA, the CDR3 is TGTGCCAGCAAGAAGACAGGGGAGGAGACCCAGTACTTC.

The chain employs TRBV7-2 and TRBJ1-5; possible D gene TRBD1, 6 bases. CDR3 length equals 16 residues. CDR1 is SGHTA, CDR2 FQGNSA, per germline. Between the trimmed V and J ends, which lost 5 bases and 11 bases, there was a span of 25 bases. CDR3 sequence (DNA): TGTGCCAGCAGCCAGCATAGCGGGGGGGCCTCCGAGACCCAGCATTTT. It translates to CASSQHSGGASETQHF.

At least ten counts were recorded for this clonotype. The chain uses TRBV10-3 and TRBJ2-7, with TRBD2 as a possible D gene (6 bases). The CDR3 length is 12 residues. CDR1 and CDR2 from the germline V gene are ENHRY and SYGVKD. V was pared by 3 bases and J by 4 bases, with 7 bases between. CDR3 sequence reads: CAISDGGYEQYF. In DNA form, the CDR3 reads TGTGCCATCAGTGACGGAGGGTACGAGCAGTACTTC.

V usage is TRBV15 and J usage is TRBJ1-2; no firm D call. Germline V gene lookup returns CDR1 LNHNV and CDR2 YYDKDF (reference sequence). The CDR3 is made up of 16 amino acids. V lost 3 bases and J lost 3, with 17 bases in between. As DNA, the CDR3 is TGTGCCACCAGCAGCTTGGAAGGCGTCAGAGACTATGGCTACACCTTC. It is translated as CATSSLEGVRDYGYTF.

This clonotype was detected many times. V and J are TRBV12-3 or TRBV12-4 and TRBJ2-7, with 8 bases aligning to TRBD2. V lost 5 bases, J lost 7 bases, and 4 bases stayed unmatched. This CDR3 has 12 residues. In nucleotides, the CDR3 is TGTGCCAGCAGTGTACTAGCGGCGGAGCAGTACTTC. Amino acids: CASSVLAAEQYF.

The chain joins TRBV5-1 to TRBJ1-1; the D is unclear. This CDR3 region has 16 residues. Trimming shortened V by 0 bases and J by 3 bases, and 15 bases separated the two germline ends. Germline V gives CDR1 SGHRS, CDR2 YFSETQ. For the CDR3, the DNA is TGCGCCAGCAGCTTGGCGTCCGGGGTCGGGTACACTGAAGCTTTCTTT. Encoded protein: CASSLASGVGYTEAFF. The entire variable domain, with the rest obtained from reference TRBV5-1 and TRBJ1-1, is as follows: KAGVTQTPRYLIKTRGQQVTLSCSPISGHRSVSWYQQTPGQGLQFLFEYFSETQRNKGNFPGRFSGRQFSNSRSEMNVSTLELGDSALYLCASSLASGVGYTEAFFGQGTRLTVV.

This clonotype turned up a few times. The chain combines TRBV7-9 with TRBJ2-7, with TRBD2 matching over 8 bases. Germline V lookup: CDR1 SEHNR, CDR2 FQNEAQ (reference sequence). The CDR3 is 15 amino acids. With 2 bases clipped from V and 2 bases from J, the junction kept 5 bases outside the gene matches. The CDR3 reads CASSLSGSLPYEQYF. DNA for the CDR3: TGTGCCAGCAGCTTAAGCGGGAGTCTACCCTACGAGCAGTACTTC.

The chain carries TRBV9 and TRBJ2-5, with 9 bases that match TRBD2. Germline CDR1 and CDR2: SGDLS and YYNGEE. The CDR3 is made up of 16 amino acids. Germline trimming cut 0 bases from V and 4 bases from J; bases unmatched to any gene: 7. The CDR3 coding sequence is TGTGCCAGCAGCGTAGGGACTAGCGATGCCAGAGAGACCCAGTACTTC. Translated, it gives CASSVGTSDARETQYF. Based on the CDR3 plus reference TRBV9 and TRBJ2-5, the full variable domain is DSGVTQTPKHLITATGQRVTLRCSPRSGDLSVYWYQQSLDQGLQFLIQYYNGEERAKGNILERFSAQQFPDLHSELNLSSLELGDSALYFCASSVGTSDARETQYFGPGTRLLVL.

A note on this clonotype: This may be a read error, as it is one base from a much larger clone. J is TRBJ1-5 and V is TRBV10-3; 8 positions match TRBD1. CDR3 length: 16 residues. V gave up 5 bases and J gave up 5 bases; unmatched junction bases: 11. Per germline, CDR1 ENHRY and CDR2 SYGVKD. Here the CDR3 reads CAISPADRVNDQPQHF. The CDR3 DNA is TGTGCCATCAGTCCGGCGGACAGGGTAAACGATCAGCCCCAGCATTTT.

This clonotype was seen many times. This chain uses TRBV12-3 or TRBV12-4 with TRBJ1-1; TRBD1 might be the D (6 bases). CDR3 size: 14 residues. Trimming cost V 7 bases and J 2 bases, with 14 bases left between them. The CDR3 is CASNPGALNTEAFF. The DNA of the CDR3 is TGTGCCAGCAACCCGGGGGCCCTAAACACTGAAGCTTTCTTT.

This clonotype was seen at least ten times. The chain recombines TRBV12-3 or TRBV12-4 with TRBJ1-1; D perhaps matches TRBD1 (6 bases). Deletions cut 8 bases from V and 1 base from J, with 11 bases between. CDR3 length: 13 residues. The CDR3 DNA sequence: TGTGCCAGCCTCGCCAGGGGGAACACTGAAGCTTTCTTT. It yields the protein CASLARGNTEAFF.

This clonotype was counted ten times or more. In DNA, the CDR3 is TGCGCCAGCAGCTTGAACGGACCGGATAATTCACCCCTCCACTTT. It yields the protein CASSLNGPDNSPLHF. The chain couples TRBV5-1 to TRBJ1-6; D gene unclear. This CDR3 has 15 amino acids. Germline CDR1 and CDR2: SGHRS and YFSETQ. V was shortened by 1 base and J by 5 bases, with 10 bases between the two germline ends.

The chain employs TRBV7-8 and TRBJ1-1; D gene unclear. Germline V gene sequence: CDR1 SGHVS, CDR2 FQNEAQ. There are 15 residues in the CDR3. V lost 3 bases and J lost 2, with 13 bases in between. CDR3 residues: CASSLGYGSNTEAFF. As DNA, the CDR3 is TGTGCCAGCAGCTTGGGGTACGGGAGTAACACTGAAGCTTTCTTT. Full variable domain (missing parts from reference TRBV7-8 and TRBJ1-1): GAGVSQSPRYKVAKRGQDVALRCDPISGHVSLFWYQQALGQGPEFLTYFQNEAQLDKSGLPSDRFFAERPEGSVSTLKIQRTQQEDSAVYLCASSLGYGSNTEAFFGQGTRLTVV.

The rearrangement links TRBV29-1 to TRBJ1-1; possible D gene TRBD2, 6 bases. The tail of the sequence fits TRBJ2-1 better, so the J call may be wrong. This CDR3 has 13 amino acids. Germline assignment: CDR1 SQVTM and CDR2 ANQGSEA. The CDR3 region has the DNA TGCAGCGTTGTAGCGGACTCCTACAATGAGCAGTTCTTC. Its protein is CSVVADSYNEQFF.

The chain links TRBV12-3 or TRBV12-4 to TRBJ1-1; 7 bases map to TRBD1. J was trimmed by 1 base and V by 5 bases; bases with no gene match: 7. The length of the CDR3 is 15 residues. CDR3 bases: TGTGCCAGCAGTACGTACAGGGGACGGAACACTGAAGCTTTCTTT. Translating it yields CASSTYRGRNTEAFF.

The genes are TRBV20-1 and TRBJ2-7; 7 positions match TRBD2. Trimming cost V 0 bases and J 4 bases; bases outside gene matches: 9. The V gene's germline CDR1 is DFQATT and CDR2 SNEGSKA (reference sequence). The CDR3 is 15 residues long. CDR3 DNA sequence: TGCAGTGCTAGAGATCCCCAGCGGGAAAGGTACGAGCAGTACTTC. It codes for CSARDPQRERYEQYF.

There are many counts of this clonotype. V and J are TRBV29-1 and TRBJ1-1; 8 bases align to TRBD1. The CDR3 is 11 residues long. CDR1 and CDR2 from the germline V gene are SQVTM and ANQGSEA. The trim removed 2 bases at V and 8 bases at J, leaving 1 base unmatched. CDR3 bases: TGCAGCGTTGAACGGACAGGGGAAGCTTTCTTT. Protein sequence: CSVERTGEAFF. Full variable domain (missing parts from reference TRBV29-1 and TRBJ1-1): SAVISQKPSRDICQRGTSLTIQCQVDSQVTMMFWYRQQPGQSLTLIATANQGSEATYESGFVIDKFPISRPNLTFSTLTVSNMSPEDSSIYLCSVERTGEAFFGQGTRLTVV.

This clonotype was recorded only once. The V call is TRBV20-1, the J call TRBJ1-2; maybe TRBD1 (5 bases). This CDR3 region has 13 residues. The V gene's germline CDR1 is DFQATT and CDR2 SNEGSKA (reference sequence). V was clipped by 6 bases and J by 4 bases, with 15 bases between them. The CDR3 DNA sequence: TGCAGTGCGGCAGGGATTATATCCTATGGCTACACCTTC. Translating gives CSAAGIISYGYTF.

The table lists this clonotype with many counts. This chain connects TRBV12-3 or TRBV12-4 to TRBJ1-4; D is possibly TRBD1 (6 bases). V gave up 6 bases and J gave up 13 bases, with 15 bases separating them. CDR3 length: 12 amino acids. The CDR3 DNA is TGTGCCAGCAGGTTGGGGGCGAGTGGACTGTTTTTT. Its translation: CASRLGASGLFF.

This clonotype was seen a few times. The V call is TRBV3-1, the J call TRBJ2-5; D not resolved. From germline, CDR1 is LGHDT and CDR2 YNNKEL (reference sequence). This CDR3 is 14 amino acids long. Trimming pared 7 bases from V and 2 bases from J, leaving 14 bases between. Here the CDR3 DNA reads TGTGCCAGCAACTCGTACCAGAAACAAGAGACCCAGTACTTC. Its protein is CASNSYQKQETQYF.